A single sample is the source of the 7 T cell receptor beta chains below, sequenced in a study of response to subunit inactivated influenza vaccine. A single record per CDR3 protein comes from TCRdb applying MiXCR to the RT-PCR reads. The sample has hundreds of thousands of distinct CDR3 sequences; roughly 25% are singletons. This specimen was CD4+ T cells sorted from PBMCs, taken 5 to 6 days after vaccination. The source is a man aged 50 or older who received an inactivated influenza vaccine.

The chain employs TRBV20-1 and TRBJ2-5; 12 bases align to TRBD1. The CDR3 has 15 residues. Germline V gives CDR1 DFQATT, CDR2 SNEGSKA (reference sequence). The junction had 4 bases not matched to a gene; V was cut back by 4 bases and J by 1 base. This chain's CDR3 is CSATGTGGFQETQYF. Here the CDR3 DNA reads TGCAGTGCTACCGGGACAGGGGGCTTCCAAGAGACCCAGTACTTC.

As DNA, the CDR3 is TGTGCCAGCTCACCACCGGGCAGTCTGAGGAACACTGAAGCTTTCTTT. It is translated as CASSPPGSLRNTEAFF. This chain connects TRBV18 to TRBJ1-1; the D is unclear. Between the trimmed V and J ends, which lost 0 bases and 1 base, there was a span of 12 bases. Germline V gives CDR1 KGHSH, CDR2 LQKENI. The CDR3 is made up of 16 amino acids.

This clonotype was seen a handful of times. The chain recombines TRBV5-1 with TRBJ2-5; D could derive from TRBD1 or TRBD2 (5 bases each). Trimming removed 3 bases from V and 3 bases from J, with 12 bases in between. Germline values: CDR1 SGHRS, CDR2 YFSETQ. The length of the CDR3 is 14 residues. In DNA, the CDR3 is TGCGCCAGCAGCTGGGGGTCCGTCAAAGAGACCCAGTACTTC. Protein product: CASSWGSVKETQYF.

The chain uses TRBV4-1 and TRBJ2-1; possibly TRBD1 or TRBD2 for D (5 bases each). Trimming stripped 4 bases from V and 6 bases from J, with 25 bases between. The CDR3 spans 18 residues. Germline CDR1 MGHRA, CDR2 YSYEKL. The CDR3 reads CASSRTVGFRGASNEQFF. CDR3 DNA sequence: TGCGCCAGCAGCCGAACGGTGGGCTTCCGAGGGGCGTCCAATGAGCAGTTCTTC.

The V call is TRBV12-3 or TRBV12-4, the J call TRBJ2-1; no clear D gene. The CDR3 loop spans 13 amino acids. V was cut by 5 bases and J by 2 bases, with 7 bases left in between. CDR3 sequence: CASSPPPYNEQFF. The CDR3 DNA is TGTGCCAGCAGTCCCCCACCCTACAATGAGCAGTTCTTC.

The chain has TRBV6-1 and TRBJ1-6; D is unresolved. V lost 5 bases and J 7 bases, leaving 15 bases between the germline ends. Germline V gives CDR1 MNHNS, CDR2 SASEGT. The CDR3 covers 15 residues. Written as DNA, the CDR3 is TGTGCCAGCAGTCCCCCCTCGGGAGGGAATTCACCCCTCCACTTT. Protein product: CASSPPSGGNSPLHF.

This clonotype was counted only a few times. The chain recombines TRBV7-2 with TRBJ2-7, with TRBD1 identical over 7 bases. The length of the CDR3 is 12 residues. Germline-derived CDR1 and CDR2 are SGHTA and FQGNSA. The V and J ends lost 5 bases and 6 bases, in that order; junction bases with no gene match: 4. The CDR3 loop reads CASSPDRIEQYF. CDR3 bases: TGTGCCAGCAGCCCGGACAGGATCGAGCAGTACTTC.